These 14 T cell receptor beta chains share one sample of origin, sequenced in a study of technical replicates of blood from a handful of donors. Method: immunoSEQ multiplex PCR; TCRdb's copy keeps in-frame clones and lacks some. This repertoire shows 65,000 to 90,000 clones, 93% found once; its top ten account for 0.25%. The sequenced sample was T cells isolated from PBMCs. All receptors come from a human donor in good health.

This chain uses TRBV28 with TRBJ1-5; 10 bases line up with TRBD1. The J segment lost 3 bases and the V segment lost 9 bases, leaving 8 bases of the junction unmatched. Germline V gene sequence: CDR1 MDHEN, CDR2 SYDVKM. The CDR3 loop spans 15 amino acids. DNA for the CDR3: TGTGCCAGTGGGACAGGGGACCGAAACAATCAGCCCCAGCATTTT. Protein product: CASGTGDRNNQPQHF.

With regard to this clone: The same CDR3 is also encoded by other DNA sequences in this sample. This sequence joins TRBV7-6 and TRBJ1-2, with 7 bases fitting TRBD1. CDR1 and CDR2 from the germline V gene are SGHVS and FNYEAQ. The CDR3 has 13 amino acids. V was clipped by 3 bases and J by 4 bases; unmatched bases: 2. The CDR3 nucleotides read TGTGCCAGCAGCTTTCCAGGGGGCTATGGCTACACCTTC. Translation: CASSFPGGYGYTF.

The genes are TRBV2 and TRBJ1-1; a weak D match, TRBD1 (5 bases). Trimming removed 7 bases from V and 4 bases from J, with 10 bases in between. CDR3 size: 12 residues. Germline V gene sequence: CDR1 SNHLY, CDR2 FYNNEI. In DNA form, the CDR3 reads TGTGCCAGCAAGGGCCAGGGCACTGAAGCTTTCTTT. Protein sequence: CASKGQGTEAFF.

The chain recombines TRBV25-1 with TRBJ2-1, with TRBD2 matching 13 bases. The V and J ends lost 6 bases and 4 bases, in that order; junction bases with no gene match: 6. The germline V gene encodes CDR1 MGHDK and CDR2 SYGVNS. CDR3 size: 16 residues. The CDR3 loop reads CASRDPGLAGYNEQFF. CDR3 in DNA: TGTGCCAGCAGAGACCCGGGACTAGCGGGATACAATGAGCAGTTCTTC.

The rearrangement uses TRBV4-1 and TRBJ2-3; D might be TRBD2 (5 bases). CDR1 is MGHRA and CDR2 is YSYEKL in the germline V gene. The CDR3 extends over 14 amino acids. V was trimmed by 4 bases and J by 3 bases, leaving 11 bases between them. In DNA form, the CDR3 reads TGCGCCAGCAGCCCCCCTACGGGGACAGATACGCAGTATTTT. Translating it yields CASSPPTGTDTQYF.

This clone was observed a single time. V usage is TRBV29-1 and J usage is TRBJ2-1; 10 bases are shared with TRBD2. This CDR3 comprises 17 residues. Germline loops: CDR1 SQVTM, CDR2 ANQGSEA. V shed 6 bases and J 2 bases; nucleotides not matched to a gene: 13. CDR3 sequence reads: CSVDEPSGSGPYNEQFF. In DNA form, the CDR3 reads TGCAGCGTGGATGAGCCTAGCGGGAGTGGGCCCTACAATGAGCAGTTCTTC.

This CDR3 reads CASSVNQGYGYTF. For the CDR3, the DNA is TGTGCCAGCAGCGTAAACCAGGGGTATGGCTACACCTTC. The rearrangement links TRBV9 to TRBJ1-2, with D possibly matching TRBD1 (6 bases). The CDR3 totals 13 residues. The germline V and J ends were trimmed by 1 base and 5 bases, with 9 bases remaining between them. The germline V gene encodes CDR1 SGDLS and CDR2 YYNGEE. The whole variable domain, remainder taken from reference TRBV9 and TRBJ1-2, is DSGVTQTPKHLITATGQRVTLRCSPRSGDLSVYWYQQSLDQGLQFLIQYYNGEERAKGNILERFSAQQFPDLHSELNLSSLELGDSALYFCASSVNQGYGYTFGSGTRLTVV.

The chain employs TRBV28 and TRBJ2-6, with 7 bases that match TRBD1. CDR3 length: 15 amino acids. V shed 6 bases, J shed 0 bases, and the junction held 2 bases outside the gene matches. Germline V gives CDR1 MDHEN, CDR2 SYDVKM. CDR3 sequence reads: CASRTGYSGANVLTF. The CDR3 nucleotides are TGTGCCAGCAGGACAGGGTACTCTGGGGCCAACGTCCTGACTTTC.

This chain joins TRBV6-5 and TRBJ2-7, with D possibly being TRBD2 (6 bases). V shed 5 bases and J shed 3 bases, with 17 bases lying between them. The CDR3 extends over 15 amino acids. CDR1 and CDR2 (germline): MNHEY, SVGAGI. DNA for the CDR3: TGTGCCAGCAGTCCCCGTGGAGGGTGGGACTACGAGCAGTACTTC. As protein: CASSPRGGWDYEQYF.

The J gene is TRBJ2-7, the V gene TRBV6-5; D may be TRBD2 (6 bases). The germline gives CDR1 MNHEY, CDR2 SVGAGI. V lost 8 bases to trimming and J lost 3 bases, with 17 bases between them. The CDR3 has 14 residues. CDR3 nucleotide sequence: TGTGCCAGCGTTACACCGGAGGGGTACTACGAGCAGTACTTC. As protein: CASVTPEGYYEQYF.

This clone was picked up one time. The V call is TRBV7-9, the J call TRBJ2-1; a possible D gene is TRBD2 (6 bases). CDR3 length equals 15 residues. The ends were cut back, 2 bases at V and 0 bases at J, with 8 bases in the middle. The germline V gene has CDR1 SEHNR and CDR2 FQNEAQ (reference sequence). CDR3 region: CASSLSGDSYNEQFF. The CDR3 DNA reads TGTGCCAGCAGCTTATCGGGGGACTCCTACAATGAGCAGTTCTTC.

J is TRBJ2-7 and V is TRBV9, with D possibly being TRBD1 (6 bases). Germline CDR1 and CDR2: SGDLS and YYNGEE. V was trimmed by 4 bases and J by 2 bases, leaving 16 bases between them. The CDR3 sequence is 15 residues long. The CDR3: CASSPRTELTYEQYF. CDR3 nucleotide sequence: TGTGCCAGCAGCCCCCGGACAGAGTTGACCTACGAGCAGTACTTC.

The chain has TRBV9 and TRBJ2-1; 7 bases map to TRBD2. Looked up from germline, CDR1 is SGDLS and CDR2 is YYNGEE. The CDR3 consists of 15 residues. V was pared by 4 bases and J by 4 bases, with 8 bases of the junction left unmatched. CDR3 region: CASSISGGFYNEQFF. DNA of the CDR3: TGTGCCAGCAGCATATCCGGGGGGTTTTACAATGAGCAGTTCTTC. The full variable domain, completed using reference TRBV9 and TRBJ2-1, is DSGVTQTPKHLITATGQRVTLRCSPRSGDLSVYWYQQSLDQGLQFLIQYYNGEERAKGNILERFSAQQFPDLHSELNLSSLELGDSALYFCASSISGGFYNEQFFGPGTRLTVL.

The chain carries TRBV9 and TRBJ2-5, with D possibly TRBD1 on 6 matching bases. With 0 bases removed from V and 1 base from J, the gap between germline ends came to 16 bases. The germline CDR1 and CDR2 sequences are SGDLS and YYNGEE. CDR3 size: 17 residues. DNA of the CDR3: TGTGCCAGCAGCGTAGACAGGGCGGGTTTTATCCAAGAGACCCAGTACTTC. It codes for CASSVDRAGFIQETQYF.